This TCR beta chain was captured by sequencing in a study of T cells in Graves' hyperthyroidism and ophthalmopathy. Study-wide findings and caveats: Blood held most thyroid clonotypes expanded above 0.001 frequency.

RNA transcripts gave rise to amplified TCR beta CDR3 regions. The study used the HTBI primer set for a first-round RT-PCR of the TCR CDR3. TCRdb itself ran the multiplex PCR reads through MiXCR, one entry per CDR3 protein. Of fewer than 750,000 distinct CDR3 sequences listed, roughly 46% are singletons. Over 18 months, lack of ophthalmopathy progression marked Graves' hyperthyroidism as stable. Reasons for excluding patients were uncontrolled infection, other autoimmune disease, pregnancy or lactation. Regarding this clonotype: Its cognate antigen is unknown.

The CDR3 length is 15 residues. V lost 6 bases, J lost 4 bases, and 6 bases stayed unmatched. Looked up from germline, CDR1 is SGHVS and CDR2 is FQNEAQ. The clonotype originates from a woman aged 18-29 years with Graves' hyperthyroidism. The sequenced sample was peripheral blood or thyroid tissue (not recorded which). The chain uses TRBV7-8 and TRBJ2-3; 11 bases match TRBD2. In DNA form, the CDR3 reads TGTGCCAGCAGTACACTAGCGGGAGTTGCAGATACGCAGTATTTT. Amino acids: CASSTLAGVADTQYF.